The T cell receptor beta chain under discussion was sequenced for a study of T cell responses to AZD1222 COVID-19 vaccine. Study results and limitations: There were vaccine-associated CD4 TCRs across spike, dominant at 160-218 and 743-854. Seropositive at baseline were only a handful of AZD1222 recipients. Clonal diversity may have been underestimated in mostly white British donors. With two AZD1222 doses given, Spike-specific TCR breadth and depth both rose.

The CDR3 runs to 12 residues. Per the germline V gene, CDR1 is MDHEN and CDR2 is SYDVKM. The V gene lost 6 bases and the J gene lost 3 bases, with 8 bases spanning the gap. Comment on this clone: Its antigen is still unknown.

Produced via immunoSEQ multiplex PCR; TCRdb's table is partial and in-frame only. The sample lists about 97,000 clones, roughly 91% seen once, with around 7% in the top ten. The chain links TRBV28 to TRBJ1-1; D unresolved. This material consisted of peripheral blood, taken on day 0 of AZD1222 vaccination. The clonotype originates from an adult in good health. For the CDR3, the DNA is TGTGCCAGCAGGTCGGTGTACACTGAAGCTTTCTTT. It codes for CASRSVYTEAFF.